Following are 3 T cell receptor beta chains from one sample sequenced in a study of blood T cells in healthy people across ages. A second PCR of 7 to 11 cycles used a sample-barcoded 5' primer and a J-beta primer mix. TCRdb analysed the 5' RACE reads with MiXCR anew, one entry per CDR3 protein. The sample includes 1.5 million to 2 million distinct CDR3 sequences, 25% to 30% seen only once; the top ten take over 7%. The sample consisted of blood. The receptors come from a woman aged 25 to 39 in good health.

This clonotype was seen a handful of times. The chain has TRBV10-3 and TRBJ1-6, with D possibly matching TRBD1 (5 bases). CDR3 size: 15 residues. The ends were cut back, 3 bases at V and 7 bases at J, with 13 bases in the middle. CDR1 is ENHRY, CDR2 SYGVKD, per germline. The CDR3 region is CAISDLGRGNSPLHF. The CDR3 DNA reads as TGTGCCATCAGTGACCTGGGGCGGGGCAATTCACCCCTCCACTTT.

Many counts were recorded for this clonotype. The chain combines TRBV29-1 with TRBJ2-5; D is perhaps TRBD1 or TRBD2 (6 bases each). V was trimmed by 6 bases and J by 2 bases, leaving 16 bases between them. Germline V gene data show CDR1 as SQVTM and CDR2 as ANQGSEA. This CDR3 region has 14 residues. The CDR3 spells CSVEAPGAQETQYF. DNA of the CDR3: TGCAGCGTCGAGGCACCGGGGGCACAAGAGACCCAGTACTTC.

Here the CDR3 DNA reads TGCGCCTCCAAGGGCGGGGGACACTACGAGCAGTACTTC. Translation gives CASKGGGHYEQYF. The rearrangement links TRBV5-1 to TRBJ2-7, with D perhaps TRBD2 (7 bases). This CDR3 spans 13 amino acids. The V gene lost 10 bases and the J gene lost 3 bases, with 17 bases spanning the gap. Germline CDR1 reads SGHRS; CDR2 reads YFSETQ.